These T cell receptor beta chains were read from a single sample in a study of cytomegalovirus exposure and HLA in healthy donors. Some clones are missing from TCRdb's copy, which holds only in-frame ones; the method was immunoSEQ multiplex PCR. The profile covers tens of thousands of clones, with approximately 96% appearing a single time and roughly 1.3% taken by the ten largest. The material sequenced was PBMCs. Receptors originate from a woman aged 18-29 years in good health and CMV-seronegative. Each CDR3 is given with its conserved first and last residue. The order of the fields is J gene, V gene, clone size, D gene, CDR3 DNA, CDR3 protein. The D gene is left open where the match is weak. Where a row states a size, it is once, few, many or the class of an expanded clone; other rows omit it.

J: TRBJ2-1; V: TRBV5-4; size: .; D: .; DNA: TGTGCCAGCAGCTTGATCGGGTACGACAATGAGCAGTTCTTC; CDR3: CASSLIGYDNEQFF
J: TRBJ1-1; V: TRBV19; size: .; D: TRBD1; DNA: TGTGCCAGTAAAGCCCAGGGGGCTGTTACTGAAGCTTTCTTT; CDR3: CASKAQGAVTEAFF
J: TRBJ1-1; V: TRBV10-3; size: .; D: TRBD1; DNA: TGTGCCATCAGTGCCGGGACAGGGGGCGCCAGGGCTTTCTTT; CDR3: CAISAGTGGARAFF
J: TRBJ2-7; V: TRBV2; size: .; D: .; DNA: TGTGCCAGCAGTGAAGCGGGCCAGCGGGACGAGCAGTACTTC; CDR3: CASSEAGQRDEQYF
J: TRBJ1-4; V: TRBV10-3; size: .; D: TRBD1; DNA: TGTGCCATCAGTGGGACAGGGGGTCCGGATTGGGAAAAACTGTTTTTT; CDR3: CAISGTGGPDWEKLFF
J: TRBJ1-5; V: TRBV11-2; size: .; D: TRBD1; DNA: TGTGCCAGCAGCTGGGACAGATTCAATCAGCCCCAGCATTTT; CDR3: CASSWDRFNQPQHF
J: TRBJ1-1; V: TRBV5-1; size: .; D: TRBD1; DNA: TGCGCCAGCAGCACGGGACAGCTGAACACTGAAGCTTTCTTT; CDR3: CASSTGQLNTEAFF
J: TRBJ2-1; V: TRBV7-6; size: .; D: TRBD2; DNA: TGTGCCAGCAGCTTAGAGGCGGGAGATTCGGACAATGAGCAGTTCTTC; CDR3: CASSLEAGDSDNEQFF
J: TRBJ2-5; V: TRBV27; size: .; D: TRBD2; DNA: TGTGCCAGCAGTTTACTGCCTAGCGGGCAAGAGACCCAGTACTTC; CDR3: CASSLLPSGQETQYF
J: TRBJ2-7; V: TRBV28; size: .; D: TRBD1; DNA: TGTGCCAGTTTGACAGGGGGTTCCTACGAGCAGTACTTC; CDR3: CASLTGGSYEQYF
J: TRBJ2-7; V: TRBV9; size: .; D: TRBD2; DNA: TGTGCCAGCAGCCCTAGCGGGAGTGGAGGCTACGAGCAGTACTTC; CDR3: CASSPSGSGGYEQYF
J: TRBJ2-7; V: TRBV11-2; size: .; D: TRBD2; DNA: TGTGCCAGCAGCTTAGTAATGGGGGGACTAGCGGGAGAATCCTACGAGCAGTACTTC; CDR3: CASSLVMGGLAGESYEQYF
J: TRBJ2-5; V: TRBV7-9; size: few; D: TRBD1; DNA: TGTGCCAGCAGCCCGACAGGGTTGGAGACCCAGTACTTC; CDR3: CASSPTGLETQYF
J: TRBJ2-5; V: TRBV11-2; size: .; D: TRBD2; DNA: TGTGCCAGCAGCAACACTCGACTAGCGGGACTGCCCGGACAAGAGACCCAGTACTTC; CDR3: CASSNTRLAGLPGQETQYF
J: TRBJ2-1; V: TRBV6-6; size: .; D: TRBD2; DNA: TGTGCCAGCAGTCCTAGCGGGAGGGCCTTTGATGAGCAGTTCTTC; CDR3: CASSPSGRAFDEQFF
J: TRBJ2-5; V: TRBV5-6; size: .; D: TRBD2; DNA: TGTGCCAGCAGCTTCTCCGGGACTAGATATGAGACCCAGTACTTC; CDR3: CASSFSGTRYETQYF
J: TRBJ1-4; V: TRBV10-2; size: .; D: TRBD1; DNA: TGCGCCAGCCTCGGGACAGCTAATGAAAAACTGTTTTTT; CDR3: CASLGTANEKLFF
J: TRBJ2-2; V: TRBV6-4; size: .; D: TRBD1; DNA: TGTGCCAGCAGTTCAGCGACAGGGAAGGGCCGGGAGCTGTTTTTT; CDR3: CASSSATGKGRELFF
J: TRBJ2-7; V: TRBV7-2; size: .; D: .; DNA: TGTGCCAGCAGCCCCGCCCACGGGTACGAGCAGTACTTC; CDR3: CASSPAHGYEQYF
J: TRBJ2-1; V: TRBV30; size: .; D: TRBD2; DNA: TGTGCCAACCAAGCGGGGGAACGCCCGCCTGAGCAGTTCTTC; CDR3: CANQAGERPPEQFF
J: TRBJ2-5; V: TRBV5-1; size: .; D: TRBD1; DNA: TGCGCCAGCAGACGGACAGGGGGAGAGACCCAGTACTTC; CDR3: CASRRTGGETQYF
J: TRBJ2-7; V: TRBV5-1; size: .; D: .; DNA: TGCGCCAGCAGCTTAGCGACTGGGGAGCAGTACTTC; CDR3: CASSLATGEQYF
J: TRBJ2-5; V: TRBV4-1; size: once; D: TRBD2; DNA: TGCGCCAGCAGCCACGCGGGGGGGGAAGAGACCCAGTACTTC; CDR3: CASSHAGGEETQYF
J: TRBJ1-4; V: TRBV19; size: .; D: .; DNA: TGTGCCAGTAGTATTATGCGGGCAACTAATGAAAAACTGTTTTTT; CDR3: CASSIMRATNEKLFF
J: TRBJ1-2; V: TRBV7-2; size: few; D: .; DNA: TGTGCCAGCAGCTTAGATGCGGGGGGAACCTATGGCTACACCTTC; CDR3: CASSLDAGGTYGYTF
J: TRBJ1-4; V: TRBV7-6; size: .; D: .; DNA: TGTGCCAGCAGCCTCGTGTTGGCCGACACAACTAATGAAAAACTGTTTTTT; CDR3: CASSLVLADTTNEKLFF
J: TRBJ2-3; V: TRBV2; size: .; D: .; DNA: TGTGCCAGCGGGGAGGGGGGCCTCACAGATACGCAGTATTTT; CDR3: CASGEGGLTDTQYF
J: TRBJ2-1; V: TRBV6-5; size: .; D: TRBD1; DNA: TGTGCCAGCAGTTACTCGCGAACAGGGGTACAGCAGTTCTTC; CDR3: CASSYSRTGVQQFF
J: TRBJ2-7; V: TRBV20-1; size: .; D: .; DNA: TGCAGTGCCATTCCTAGCTACGAGCAGTACTTC; CDR3: CSAIPSYEQYF
J: TRBJ2-7; V: TRBV5-4; size: .; D: TRBD1; DNA: TGTGCCAGCAGCTTGGGCAGGGGGCAGGACGAGCAGTACTTC; CDR3: CASSLGRGQDEQYF
J: TRBJ2-5; V: TRBV18; size: .; D: .; DNA: TGTGCCAGCTCACAGAATCAGGGGAGGGAAGAGACCCAGTACTTC; CDR3: CASSQNQGREETQYF
J: TRBJ2-2; V: TRBV4-1; size: once; D: .; DNA: TGCGCCAGCAGCCAAGATCAGAGGCTTCACCGGGAGCTGTTTTTT; CDR3: CASSQDQRLHRELFF
J: TRBJ2-7; V: TRBV5-6; size: .; D: .; DNA: TGTGCCAGCAGCTTGTCATCTTCCAGATACGAGCAGTACTTC; CDR3: CASSLSSSRYEQYF
J: TRBJ2-3; V: TRBV2; size: .; D: TRBD2; DNA: TGTGCCAGCAGTACTTTAGCGGGAGCGGCAGATACGCAGTATTTT; CDR3: CASSTLAGAADTQYF
J: TRBJ1-5; V: TRBV27; size: .; D: .; DNA: TGTGCCAGCAGTCTCAGCGGAGGTCAGCCCCAGCATTTT; CDR3: CASSLSGGQPQHF
J: TRBJ2-1; V: TRBV4-1; size: .; D: TRBD2; DNA: TGCGCCAGCAGCCTTTGGACTAGCGGGAGGGTCCTTATCTCCTACAATGAGCAGTTCTTC; CDR3: CASSLWTSGRVLISYNEQFF
J: TRBJ2-7; V: TRBV5-6; size: .; D: .; DNA: TGTGCCAGCAGTAGTGGGCCCGGCTTAGCGTCCTACGAGCAGTACTTC; CDR3: CASSSGPGLASYEQYF
J: TRBJ2-7; V: TRBV6-6; size: .; D: .; DNA: TGTGCCAGCAGACCCGGTCCCTTTGGCTCCTACGAGCAGTACTTC; CDR3: CASRPGPFGSYEQYF
J: TRBJ2-5; V: TRBV28; size: .; D: TRBD2; DNA: TGTGCCAGCAGTGGGCTAGCGGGAGGAGGAGAGACCCAGTACTTC; CDR3: CASSGLAGGGETQYF
J: TRBJ1-5; V: TRBV28; size: .; D: TRBD1; DNA: TGTGCCAGCAGTTTATCTACACAGGGGGCTCGGCAGCCCCAGCATTTT; CDR3: CASSLSTQGARQPQHF
J: TRBJ2-7; V: TRBV11-1; size: .; D: .; DNA: TGTGCCAGCAGCGACCGGGACTTCTCCTACGAGCAGTACTTC; CDR3: CASSDRDFSYEQYF
J: TRBJ1-2; V: TRBV5-4; size: .; D: TRBD1; DNA: TGTGCCAGCAGCGGGACAGGGAGAACTAACTATGGCTACACCTTC; CDR3: CASSGTGRTNYGYTF
J: TRBJ2-2; V: TRBV7-7; size: .; D: TRBD1; DNA: TGTGCCAGCAGCCCCGGGGTCGCTATACAGGGGAGAGTCGGGGAGCTGTTTTTT; CDR3: CASSPGVAIQGRVGELFF
J: TRBJ1-3; V: TRBV11-2; size: once; D: TRBD1; DNA: TGTGCCAGCATCCGTGGGGACAGGGCCTTCTCTGGAAACACCATATATTTT; CDR3: CASIRGDRAFSGNTIYF
J: TRBJ2-7; V: TRBV28; size: .; D: .; DNA: TGTGCCAGCAGTTCACAGGGCGCCAACTACGAGCAGTACTTC; CDR3: CASSSQGANYEQYF
J: TRBJ2-6; V: TRBV19; size: .; D: .; DNA: TGTGCCAGTAGTATAGATCCCCAGGACACTGGGGCCAACGTCCTGACTTTC; CDR3: CASSIDPQDTGANVLTF
J: TRBJ2-7; V: TRBV14; size: .; D: .; DNA: TGTGCCAGCAGCCAAGATGCCGGCTACGAGCAGTACTTC; CDR3: CASSQDAGYEQYF
J: TRBJ1-5; V: TRBV5-8; size: few; D: .; DNA: TGTGCCAGCAGCTCGACAGGCTATAGCAATCAGCCCCAGCATTTT; CDR3: CASSSTGYSNQPQHF
J: TRBJ2-7; V: TRBV4-1; size: .; D: TRBD2; DNA: TGCGCCAGCAGCCAAGTCGCTAGCGGGGTGATCTACGAGCAGTACTTC; CDR3: CASSQVASGVIYEQYF
J: TRBJ2-7; V: TRBV28; size: .; D: TRBD2; DNA: TGTGCCAGCAGTCTCACCTTGTCTAGCGGGTACGAGCAGTACTTC; CDR3: CASSLTLSSGYEQYF
J: TRBJ1-1; V: TRBV13; size: .; D: .; DNA: TGTGCCAGCAGTTTAATTCGGGGGTTAGGCACTGAAGCTTTCTTT; CDR3: CASSLIRGLGTEAFF
J: TRBJ2-3; V: TRBV9; size: .; D: .; DNA: TGTGCCAGCAGCGTAGTGTCCAGCGGGCCCGGCACAGATACGCAGTATTTT; CDR3: CASSVVSSGPGTDTQYF
J: TRBJ2-3; V: TRBV5-1; size: .; D: TRBD2; DNA: TGCGCCAGCAGCTTGGCCTTGAACGGGAGGGTAACAGATACGCAGTATTTT; CDR3: CASSLALNGRVTDTQYF
J: TRBJ1-4; V: TRBV7-8; size: .; D: TRBD1; DNA: TGTGCCAGCAGCTTAGTTCGGCTGACAGGGCTGGTTGCAACTAATGAAAAACTGTTTTTT; CDR3: CASSLVRLTGLVATNEKLFF
J: TRBJ2-1; V: TRBV6-4; size: .; D: .; DNA: TGTGCCAGCGGACTGCCGACTAGCTCCTACAATGAGCAGTTCTTC; CDR3: CASGLPTSSYNEQFF
J: TRBJ1-1; V: TRBV27; size: .; D: .; DNA: TGTGCCAGCAGTGCCCCGGGTAGGGGAGGGGCTGAAGCTTTCTTT; CDR3: CASSAPGRGGAEAFF
J: TRBJ1-3; V: TRBV27; size: .; D: .; DNA: TGTGCCAGCATAAAGGGGCGGGGAAACACCATATATTTT; CDR3: CASIKGRGNTIYF
J: TRBJ1-5; V: TRBV9; size: .; D: .; DNA: TGTGCCAGCAGCGTTTCAGGGAGGGAGGATCAGCCCCAGCATTTT; CDR3: CASSVSGREDQPQHF
J: TRBJ1-2; V: TRBV2; size: .; D: .; DNA: TGTGCCAGCAGTGAAGTGTCAGACTATGGCTACACCTTC; CDR3: CASSEVSDYGYTF
J: TRBJ2-7; V: TRBV4-1; size: .; D: .; DNA: TGCGCCAGCAGCCAAGCGGGGATTAACTCCTACGAGCAGTACTTC; CDR3: CASSQAGINSYEQYF